This TCR beta chain was identified in a study of cytomegalovirus exposure and HLA in healthy donors. Study in general: There were about 85 million unique TCRs (from HLA-typed donors) in an early data release.

The germline CDR1 and CDR2 sequences are ENHRY and SYGVKD. The ends lost 2 bases at V and 3 bases at J; junction bases unmatched: 3. This CDR3 contains 14 residues. 13 Jbeta primers and 60 Vbeta primers were used for the PCR. Using immunoSEQ multiplex PCR, the repertoire was profiled, and TCRdb retains in-frame clones only, with some absent. The sample records tens of thousands of clones, roughly 69% being singletons. Findings of the study overall: As was reported, the classifier diagnosed cytomegalovirus status with high specificity and sensitivity. Associated with cytomegalovirus, according to the listing, were some 180 TCR beta chains. A few chains linked to CMV were shown in vitro to be specific for CMV antigens.

This clone has only a few counts. The antigen remains undetermined. V gene TRBV10-3 combines with J gene TRBJ2-7; 8 bases agree with TRBD1. This TCR was recovered from a woman in her twenties or thirties in good health and CMV-seronegative. What was sequenced was PBMCs. The DNA for the CDR3 is TGTGCCATCAGTGAGGACAGGGGTGGCTACGAGCAGTACTTC. This gives the protein CAISEDRGGYEQYF.